The entry below gives a single T cell receptor (beta chain) sequence along with its context. This sample was taken from a study of human T cells and chemical hapten exposure. This CDR3 has 14 residues. Time point defined: patch test 2, 6 weeks after DPC sensitization. Treatment in this sample: therapeutic diphenylcyclopropenone sensitization with weekly scalp DPC. TCRdb reanalysed the RACE reads using MiXCR and keeps one entry per CDR3 protein. The top ten hold approximately 2% of the sample, which has roughly 94,000 distinct CDR3 sequences, 9% to 9.5% seen once. Sample: whole blood, taken in connection with sensitization to the hapten diphenylcyclopropenone (DPC). This chain uses TRBV21-1 with TRBJ1-5. TRBV21-1 represents a pseudogene. The receptor was isolated from a woman between 35 and 50 years old with alopecia areata. Some clones in this sample may be carry-over from other donors' samples. The DNA for the CDR3 is TGTGCCAGCAGCCCCAACGTTAGCAATCAGCCCCAGCATTTT. Its protein product is CASSPNVSNQPQHF.